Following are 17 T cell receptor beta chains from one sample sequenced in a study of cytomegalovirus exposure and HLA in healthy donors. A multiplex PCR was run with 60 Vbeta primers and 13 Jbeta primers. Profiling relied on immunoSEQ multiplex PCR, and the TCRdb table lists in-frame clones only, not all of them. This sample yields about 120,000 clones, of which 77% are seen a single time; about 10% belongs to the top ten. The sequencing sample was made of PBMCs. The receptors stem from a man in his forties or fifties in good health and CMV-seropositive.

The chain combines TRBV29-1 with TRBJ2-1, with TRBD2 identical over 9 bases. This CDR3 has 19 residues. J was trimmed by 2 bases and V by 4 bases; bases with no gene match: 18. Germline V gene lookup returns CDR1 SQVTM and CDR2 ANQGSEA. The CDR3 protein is CSVVGSRGGAGGTYNEQFF. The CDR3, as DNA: TGCAGCGTTGTAGGGTCCAGGGGAGGAGCGGGGGGTACCTACAATGAGCAGTTCTTC.

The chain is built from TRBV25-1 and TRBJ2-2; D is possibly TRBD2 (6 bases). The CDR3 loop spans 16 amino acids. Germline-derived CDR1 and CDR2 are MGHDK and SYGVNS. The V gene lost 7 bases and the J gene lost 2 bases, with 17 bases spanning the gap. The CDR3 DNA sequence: TGTGCCAGCACTCCTCACGGCGGGGTTAACACCGGGGAGCTGTTTTTT. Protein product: CASTPHGGVNTGELFF.

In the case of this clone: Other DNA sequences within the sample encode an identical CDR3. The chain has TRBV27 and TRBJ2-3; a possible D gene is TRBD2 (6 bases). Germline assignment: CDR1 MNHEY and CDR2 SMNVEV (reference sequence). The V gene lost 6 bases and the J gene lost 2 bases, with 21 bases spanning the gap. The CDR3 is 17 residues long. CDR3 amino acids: CASSLGFGVRDTDTQYF. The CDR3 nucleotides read TGTGCCAGCAGCTTGGGGTTCGGGGTGCGGGACACAGATACGCAGTATTTT.

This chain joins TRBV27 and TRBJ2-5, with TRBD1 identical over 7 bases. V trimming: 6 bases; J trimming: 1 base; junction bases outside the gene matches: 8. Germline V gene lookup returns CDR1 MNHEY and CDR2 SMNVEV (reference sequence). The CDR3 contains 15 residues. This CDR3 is CASRVRDSSQETQYF. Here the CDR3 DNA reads TGTGCCAGCAGAGTCCGGGACAGCTCCCAAGAGACCCAGTACTTC.

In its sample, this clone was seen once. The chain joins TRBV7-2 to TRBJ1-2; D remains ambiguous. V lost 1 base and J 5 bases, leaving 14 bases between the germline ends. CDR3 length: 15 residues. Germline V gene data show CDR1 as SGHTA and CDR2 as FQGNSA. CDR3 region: CASSLESISGYGYTF. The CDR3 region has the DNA TGTGCCAGCAGCTTAGAGTCCATCTCCGGGTATGGCTACACCTTC.

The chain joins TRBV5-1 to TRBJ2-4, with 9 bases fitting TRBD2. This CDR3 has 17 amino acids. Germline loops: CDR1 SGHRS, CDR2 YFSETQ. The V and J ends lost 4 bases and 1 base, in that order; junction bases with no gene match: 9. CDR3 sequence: CASSTTNSGGAKNIQYF. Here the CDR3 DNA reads TGCGCCAGCAGCACAACTAACAGCGGGGGGGCCAAAAACATTCAGTACTTC. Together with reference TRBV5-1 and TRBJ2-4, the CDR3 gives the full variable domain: KAGVTQTPRYLIKTRGQQVTLSCSPISGHRSVSWYQQTPGQGLQFLFEYFSETQRNKGNFPGRFSGRQFSNSRSEMNVSTLELGDSALYLCASSTTNSGGAKNIQYFGAGTRLSVL.

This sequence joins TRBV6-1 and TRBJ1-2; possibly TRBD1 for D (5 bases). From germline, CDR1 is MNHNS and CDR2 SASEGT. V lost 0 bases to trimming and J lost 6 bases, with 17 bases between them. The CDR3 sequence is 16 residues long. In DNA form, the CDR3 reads TGTGCCAGCAGTGAAGCGGGGGAAGGGAGGGCGGATGGCTACACCTTC. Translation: CASSEAGEGRADGYTF.

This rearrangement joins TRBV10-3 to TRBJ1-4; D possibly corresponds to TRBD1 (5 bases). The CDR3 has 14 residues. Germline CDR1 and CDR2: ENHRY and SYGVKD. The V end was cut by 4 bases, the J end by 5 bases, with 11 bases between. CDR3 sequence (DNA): TGTGCCATCAGTGCCGGACATACGAATGAAAAACTGTTTTTT. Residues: CAISAGHTNEKLFF.

The CDR3 DNA is TGTGCCAGCACCTTGGGGGGAACTGAAGCTTTCTTT. Residues: CASTLGGTEAFF. The rearrangement uses TRBV6-5 and TRBJ1-1, with a tentative D call TRBD1 (5 bases). Deletions cut 7 bases from V and 5 bases from J, with 11 bases between. CDR1 and CDR2 from the germline V gene are MNHEY and SVGAGI. The CDR3 has 12 residues.

In DNA form, the CDR3 reads TGTGCCAGCAGTTTATTTGGGGCCTCCAATCAGCCCCAGCATTTT. Translating gives CASSLFGASNQPQHF. The V call is TRBV27, the J call TRBJ1-5; a possible D gene is TRBD1 (5 bases). Germline V gene lookup returns CDR1 MNHEY and CDR2 SMNVEV (reference sequence). V was cut by 1 base and J by 3 bases, with 10 bases left in between. CDR3 length: 15 residues.

CDR3 amino acids: CASSINRDSFFSNQPQHF. In nucleotides, the CDR3 is TGTGCCAGTAGTATAAACCGGGACAGCTTCTTTAGCAATCAGCCCCAGCATTTT. J is TRBJ1-5 and V is TRBV19; 7 nucleotides match TRBD1. The germline V gene encodes CDR1 LNHDA and CDR2 SQIVND (reference sequence). V was clipped by 2 bases and J by 0 bases; unmatched bases: 10. The CDR3 is made up of 18 amino acids.

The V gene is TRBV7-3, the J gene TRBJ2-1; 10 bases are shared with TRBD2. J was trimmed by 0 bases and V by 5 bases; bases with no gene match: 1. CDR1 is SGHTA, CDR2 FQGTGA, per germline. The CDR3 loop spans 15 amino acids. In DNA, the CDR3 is TGTGCCAGCAGCCCTAGCGGGAGCTCCTACAATGAGCAGTTCTTC. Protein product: CASSPSGSSYNEQFF.

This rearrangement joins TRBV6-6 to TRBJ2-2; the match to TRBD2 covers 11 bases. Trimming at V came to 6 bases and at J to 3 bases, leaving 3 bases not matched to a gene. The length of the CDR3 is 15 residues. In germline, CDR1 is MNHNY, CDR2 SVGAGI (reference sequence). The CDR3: CASSLLAGDTGELFF. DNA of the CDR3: TGTGCCAGCAGCCTACTAGCGGGGGACACCGGGGAGCTGTTTTTT.

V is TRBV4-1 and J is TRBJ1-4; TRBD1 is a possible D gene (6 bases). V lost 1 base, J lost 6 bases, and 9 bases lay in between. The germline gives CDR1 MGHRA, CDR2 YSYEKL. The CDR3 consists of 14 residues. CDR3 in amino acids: CASSQGAGDEKLFF. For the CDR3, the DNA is TGCGCCAGCAGCCAAGGGGCAGGGGATGAAAAACTGTTTTTT.

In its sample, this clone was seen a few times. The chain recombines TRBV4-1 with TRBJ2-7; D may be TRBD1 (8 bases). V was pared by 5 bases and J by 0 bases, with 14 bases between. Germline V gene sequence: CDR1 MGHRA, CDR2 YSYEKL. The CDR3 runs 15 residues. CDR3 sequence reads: CASSFSGTGSYEQYF. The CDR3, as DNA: TGCGCCAGCAGCTTCAGCGGGACAGGCTCCTACGAGCAGTACTTC.

As DNA, the CDR3 is TGTGCCAGCAGCGTAGCGGGGGCCTACGAGCAGTACTTC. As protein: CASSVAGAYEQYF. The genes are TRBV5-6 and TRBJ2-7; 9 positions agree with TRBD2. V lost 4 bases to trimming and J lost 2 bases; unmatched junction nucleotides: 1. Germline CDR1 reads SGHDT; CDR2 reads YYEEEE. There are 13 residues in the CDR3.

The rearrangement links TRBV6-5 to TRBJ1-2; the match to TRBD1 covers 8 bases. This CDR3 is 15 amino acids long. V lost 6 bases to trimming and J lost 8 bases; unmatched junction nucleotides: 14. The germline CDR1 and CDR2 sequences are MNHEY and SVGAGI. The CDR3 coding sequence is TGTGCCAGCAGGCTCCGGGACAGGCTTTTGGGGGGCTACACCTTC. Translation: CASRLRDRLLGGYTF.